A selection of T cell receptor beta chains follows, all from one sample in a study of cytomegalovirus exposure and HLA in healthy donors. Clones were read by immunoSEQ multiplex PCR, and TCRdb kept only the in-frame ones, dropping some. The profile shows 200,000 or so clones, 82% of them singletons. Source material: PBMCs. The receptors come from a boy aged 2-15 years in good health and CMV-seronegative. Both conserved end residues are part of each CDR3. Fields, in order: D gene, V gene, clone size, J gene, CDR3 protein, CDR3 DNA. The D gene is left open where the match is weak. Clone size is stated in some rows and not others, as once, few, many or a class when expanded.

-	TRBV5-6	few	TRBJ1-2	CASSLEAGYTF	TGTGCCAGCAGCTTGGAAGCCGGCTACACCTTC
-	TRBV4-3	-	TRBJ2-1	CASSPWLGVTGVNEQFF	TGCGCCAGCAGCCCCTGGTTGGGGGTAACGGGGGTCAATGAGCAGTTCTTC
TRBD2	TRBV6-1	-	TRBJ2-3	CASSERIQRGVFGTDTQYF	TGTGCCAGCAGTGAAAGGATCCAGCGGGGGGTCTTTGGCACAGATACGCAGTATTTT
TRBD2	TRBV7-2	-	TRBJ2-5	CASSPNGLAGGRGTQYF	TGTGCCAGCAGCCCAAATGGACTAGCGGGGGGGCGGGGGACCCAGTACTTC
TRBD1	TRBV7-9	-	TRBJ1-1	CASSLDRASTEAFF	TGTGCCAGCAGCTTGGACAGGGCGAGCACTGAAGCTTTCTTT
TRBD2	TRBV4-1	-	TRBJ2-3	CASSQDLAGGLGTDTQYF	TGCGCCAGCAGCCAAGATTTAGCGGGGGGGTTGGGGACAGATACGCAGTATTTT
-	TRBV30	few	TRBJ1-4	CAWSHQGNEKLFF	TGTGCCTGGAGTCACCAGGGGAATGAAAAACTGTTTTTT
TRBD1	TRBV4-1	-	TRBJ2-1	CASSQELGQGAWAEQFF	TGCGCCAGCAGCCAAGAATTGGGACAGGGGGCTTGGGCGGAGCAGTTCTTC
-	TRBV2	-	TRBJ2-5	CASKTFLAQETQYF	TGTGCCAGCAAGACGTTCCTAGCTCAAGAGACCCAGTACTTC
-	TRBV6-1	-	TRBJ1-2	CASSFRGSYGYTF	TGTGCCAGCAGCTTTCGGGGAAGCTATGGCTACACCTTC